The 15 T cell receptor beta chains listed next were all sequenced from one sample in a study of OX40 agonist ivuxolimab in advanced cancers. This table comes from immunoSEQ multiplex PCR, and its TCRdb copy is limited to in-frame clones, with some not included. The sample carries about 64,000 clones, around 90% recorded once. The source was CD4+ or CD8+ T cells sorted from blood, collected in a trial of the OX40 agonist ivuxolimab. The receptor source for this set is an adult with an advanced solid tumor such as melanoma, head and neck, liver or kidney cancer.

This clone appeared a few times. This sequence joins TRBV12-1 and TRBJ1-3. TRBV12-1 is designated a pseudogene. There are 16 residues in the CDR3. The DNA for the CDR3 is TGTGCCAGCAGCTTGCCATTCGGCAAATCTGGAAACACCATATATTTT. Translating it yields CASSLPFGKSGNTIYF.

The V and J genes are TRBV29-1 and TRBJ2-7, with D possibly matching TRBD1 (6 bases). The CDR3 contains 11 residues. Germline V gives CDR1 SQVTM, CDR2 ANQGSEA. V was cut by 6 bases and J by 6 bases, with 12 bases left in between. This CDR3 is CSVGQSGEQYF. Here the CDR3 DNA reads TGCAGCGTGGGACAATCAGGCGAGCAGTACTTC.

This clone was detected only once. V gene TRBV5-1 combines with J gene TRBJ2-1, with D hard to call. The CDR3 contains 13 residues. The ends were cut back, 7 bases at V and 7 bases at J, with 15 bases in the middle. CDR1 SGHRS and CDR2 YFSETQ come from the germline V gene. The CDR3 is CASRYELRNEQFF. Written as DNA, the CDR3 is TGCGCCAGCCGGTATGAACTGCGGAATGAGCAGTTCTTC.

The rearrangement joins TRBV27 to TRBJ1-4; possible D gene TRBD1, 5 bases. The CDR3 covers 15 residues. CDR1 and CDR2 (germline): MNHEY, SMNVEV (reference sequence). Trimming took 4 bases from V and 7 from J, leaving 16 bases between them. The CDR3 DNA is TGTGCCAGCAGTTCGGGCTGGGGACCGCGTGAAAAACTGTTTTTT. As protein: CASSSGWGPREKLFF.

V is TRBV28 and J is TRBJ1-1, with 11 bases lining up with TRBD1. The CDR3 sequence is 15 residues long. After removal of 5 bases from V and 5 bases from J, the junction contained 7 bases not matched to a gene. CDR1 is MDHEN and CDR2 is SYDVKM in the germline V gene. The CDR3 DNA reads as TGTGCCAGCAGTGGATCGGGACAGGGGGAAACTGAAGCTTTCTTT. Its translation: CASSGSGQGETEAFF. Drawing the rest from reference TRBV28 and TRBJ1-1, the complete variable domain is DVKVTQSSRYLVKRTGEKVFLECVQDMDHENMFWYRQDPGLGLRLIYFSYDVKMKEKGDIPEGYSVSREKKERFSLILESASTNQTSMYLCASSGSGQGETEAFFGQGTRLTVV.

CDR3 protein: CAWNRGNYEQYF. The CDR3 nucleotides read TGTGCCTGGAACAGAGGGAACTACGAGCAGTACTTC. The V and J genes are TRBV30 and TRBJ2-7; tentative D call: TRBD2 (5 bases). Germline loops: CDR1 GTSNPN, CDR2 SVGIG (reference sequence). The CDR3 covers 12 residues. Trimming took 4 bases from V and 3 from J, leaving 10 bases between them. Full variable domain (remainder filled in from reference TRBV30 and TRBJ2-7): SQTIHQWPATLVQPVGSPLSLECTVEGTSNPNLYWYRQAAGRGLQLLFYSVGIGQISSEVPQNLSASRPQDRQFILSSKKLLLSDSGFYLCAWNRGNYEQYFGPGTRLTVT.

The chain recombines TRBV5-6 with TRBJ2-5; 7 bases fit TRBD2. CDR1 and CDR2 from the germline V gene are SGHDT and YYEEEE. The CDR3 has 15 amino acids. V trimming: 2 bases; J trimming: 3 bases; junction bases outside the gene matches: 7. The CDR3 protein is CASSFDRDYKETQYF. As DNA, the CDR3 is TGTGCCAGCAGCTTTGACCGGGACTACAAAGAGACCCAGTACTTC.

The chain recombines TRBV6-1 with TRBJ2-5, with no clear D. CDR1 is MNHNS, CDR2 SASEGT, per germline. V was shortened by 9 bases and J by 6 bases, with 14 bases between the two germline ends. This CDR3 comprises 12 residues. CDR3 sequence: CASATGMKTQYF. CDR3 DNA sequence: TGTGCCAGTGCCACCGGTATGAAGACCCAGTACTTC.

The chain combines TRBV6-6 with TRBJ1-3; possible D gene TRBD1, 5 bases. Germline assignment: CDR1 MNHNY and CDR2 SVGAGI (reference sequence). The CDR3 spans 13 residues. V was shortened by 10 bases and J by 2 bases, with 12 bases between the two germline ends. The CDR3 spells CAIGGSPGNTIYF. Here the CDR3 DNA reads TGTGCCATCGGGGGTAGCCCTGGAAACACCATATATTTT.

The chain recombines TRBV7-3 with TRBJ2-2; D is unresolved. The CDR3 spans 13 residues. Per germline, CDR1 SGHTA and CDR2 FQGTGA. Trimming removed 0 bases from V and 6 bases from J, with 5 bases in between. CDR3 protein: CASSLTSAGELFF. The DNA for the CDR3 is TGTGCCAGCAGCTTAACGTCCGCCGGGGAGCTGTTTTTT.

This chain links TRBV19 with TRBJ2-1, with 8 nucleotides matching TRBD2. The V gene's germline CDR1 is LNHDA and CDR2 SQIVND (reference sequence). The CDR3 is made up of 14 amino acids. The trim removed 9 bases at V and 9 bases at J, leaving 13 bases unmatched. The CDR3 nucleotides read TGTGCCAGCCAACCGGGACTAGTCCCAAGTGAGCAGTTCTTC. It specifies CASQPGLVPSEQFF.

The V call is TRBV18, the J call TRBJ2-7; D perhaps matches TRBD1 (5 bases). The V and J ends lost 4 bases and 6 bases respectively, with 19 bases between them. Germline V gene data show CDR1 as KGHSH and CDR2 as LQKENI. The CDR3 has 15 amino acids. Written as DNA, the CDR3 is TGTGCCAGCTCACAAAAACAGGTAGGAGCTTCCGAGCAGTACTTC. Translating it yields CASSQKQVGASEQYF.

In its sample, this clone was seen a few times. Within the sample, other DNA sequences also encode this same CDR3. V and J are TRBV9 and TRBJ1-1, with TRBD1 identical over 11 bases. The ends lost 0 bases at V and 5 bases at J; junction bases unmatched: 0. Germline V gives CDR1 SGDLS, CDR2 YYNGEE. The CDR3 is 14 residues long. The CDR3 is CASSVGDRGTEAFF. The CDR3 bases are TGTGCCAGCAGCGTAGGGGACAGGGGGACTGAAGCTTTCTTT.

This chain uses TRBV5-1 with TRBJ2-3, with D possibly being TRBD2 (6 bases). This CDR3 is 14 amino acids long. From germline, CDR1 is SGHRS and CDR2 YFSETQ. V lost 2 bases and J lost 0, with 7 bases in between. CDR3 amino acids: CASSFSGSTDTQYF. DNA for the CDR3: TGCGCCAGCAGCTTTAGCGGTAGCACAGATACGCAGTATTTT.

The chain recombines TRBV10-3 with TRBJ2-7, with 14 bases lining up with TRBD2. Germline CDR1 and CDR2: ENHRY and SYGVKD. J lost 6 bases, V lost 2 bases, and 0 bases had no gene match. The CDR3 length is 14 residues. This chain's CDR3 is CAISEGLAGGEQYF. Here the CDR3 DNA reads TGTGCCATCAGTGAGGGACTAGCGGGAGGCGAGCAGTACTTC.